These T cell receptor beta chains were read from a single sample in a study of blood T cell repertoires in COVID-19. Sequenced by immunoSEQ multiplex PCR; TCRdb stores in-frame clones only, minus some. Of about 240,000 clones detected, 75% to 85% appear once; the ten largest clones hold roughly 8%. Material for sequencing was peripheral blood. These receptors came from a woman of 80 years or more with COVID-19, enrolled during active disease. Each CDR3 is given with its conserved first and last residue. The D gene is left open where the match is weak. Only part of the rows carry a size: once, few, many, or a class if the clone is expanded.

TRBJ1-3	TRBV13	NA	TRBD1	CASSLAGTARNTIYF	TGTGCCAGCAGCTTAGCCGGGACAGCCCGAAACACCATATATTTT
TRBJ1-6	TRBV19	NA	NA	CASSIAWGDSPLHF	TGTGCCAGTAGTATAGCCTGGGGGGATTCACCCCTCCACTTT
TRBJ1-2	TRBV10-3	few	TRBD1	CAISEQAGGQGYTF	TGTGCCATCAGTGAGCAAGCAGGGGGGCAAGGCTACACCTTC
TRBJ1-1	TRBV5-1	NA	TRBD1	CASSDRQGGDTEAFF	TGCGCCAGCAGCGACCGACAGGGCGGAGACACTGAAGCTTTCTTT
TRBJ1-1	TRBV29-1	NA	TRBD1	CSGRWTGNMNTEAFF	TGCAGCGGGAGATGGACAGGGAACATGAACACTGAAGCTTTCTTT
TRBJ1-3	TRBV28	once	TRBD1	CASSPGQGARGNTIYF	TGTGCCAGCAGCCCGGGACAGGGGGCGAGGGGAAACACCATATATTTT
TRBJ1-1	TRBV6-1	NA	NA	CASSAPSGGAINTEAFF	TGTGCCAGCAGTGCCCCTAGTGGAGGGGCAATTAACACTGAGGCTTTCTTT
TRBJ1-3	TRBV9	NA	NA	CASSVAAGPGNTIYF	TGTGCCAGCAGCGTAGCGGCGGGACCTGGAAACACCATATATTTT
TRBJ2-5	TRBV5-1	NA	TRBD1	CASSQVGQGQGETQYF	TGCGCCAGCTCCCAAGTGGGACAGGGGCAGGGAGAGACCCAGTACTTC
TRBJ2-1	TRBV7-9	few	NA	CASSLEVGAAEQFF	TGTGCCAGCAGCTTAGAGGTGGGAGCTGCTGAGCAGTTCTTC
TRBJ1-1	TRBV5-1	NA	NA	CASGTGMMNTEAFF	TGCGCCAGCGGTACAGGGATGATGAACACTGAAGCTTTCTTT
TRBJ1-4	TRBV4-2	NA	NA	CASSQREDEKLFF	TGTGCCAGCAGCCAGAGGGAAGATGAAAAACTGTTTTTT
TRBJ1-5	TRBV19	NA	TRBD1	CASRAGGTYSNQPQHF	TGTGCCAGTAGAGCAGGGGGAACTTATAGCAATCAGCCCCAGCATTTT
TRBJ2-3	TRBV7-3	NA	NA	CASSLRSREDTQYF	TGTGCCAGCAGCTTAAGGTCTCGCGAAGATACGCAGTATTTT
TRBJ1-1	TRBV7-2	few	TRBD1	CASSPQGAGMNTEAFF	TGTGCCAGCAGCCCCCAGGGGGCGGGGATGAACACTGAAGCTTTCTTT
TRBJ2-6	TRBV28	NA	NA	CASSAPGSGANVLTF	TGTGCCAGCAGTGCCCCAGGCTCTGGGGCCAACGTCCTGACTTTC
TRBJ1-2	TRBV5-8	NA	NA	CASSLLQGLHGYTF	TGTGCCAGCAGCTTGTTACAGGGTCTCCATGGCTACACCTTC
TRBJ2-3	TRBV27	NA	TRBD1	CASSSGQGPDTQYF	TGTGCCAGCAGTTCGGGACAGGGTCCCGATACGCAGTATTTT
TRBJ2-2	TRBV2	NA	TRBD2	CASNFIAGGELFF	TGTGCCAGCAATTTCATAGCGGGAGGGGAGCTGTTTTTT
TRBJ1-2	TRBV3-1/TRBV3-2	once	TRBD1	CASSQRGQGSGYTF	TGTGCCAGCAGCCAGAGGGGACAGGGTAGCGGCTACACCTTC
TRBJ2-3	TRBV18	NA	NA	CASSREDTQYF	TGTGCCAGCTCACGTGAGGATACGCAGTATTTT
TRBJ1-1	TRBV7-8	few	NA	CASSRTENTEAFF	TGTGCCAGCAGCCGGACAGAGAACACTGAAGCTTTCTTT
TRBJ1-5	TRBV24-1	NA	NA	CATSDRDGGMPQHF	TGTGCCACCAGTGACAGGGACGGGGGTATGCCCCAGCATTTT
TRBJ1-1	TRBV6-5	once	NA	CASSTYNTGGTEAFF	TGTGCCAGCAGTACCTACAATACGGGGGGCACTGAAGCTTTCTTT
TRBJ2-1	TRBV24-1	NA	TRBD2	CATSDPGGSNEQFF	TGTGCCACCAGTGATCCGGGGGGAAGTAATGAGCAGTTCTTC
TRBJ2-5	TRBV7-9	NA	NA	CASSPRGGRETQYF	TGTGCCAGCAGCCCAAGGGGGGGCAGGGAGACCCAGTACTTC
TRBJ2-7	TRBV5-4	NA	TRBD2	CASSAGGLAGGYEQYF	TGTGCCAGCAGCGCCGGCGGACTAGCGGGAGGCTACGAGCAGTACTTC
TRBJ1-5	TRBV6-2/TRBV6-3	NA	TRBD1	CASSYQQGSNQPQHF	TGTGCCAGCAGTTATCAACAGGGGAGCAATCAGCCCCAGCATTTT
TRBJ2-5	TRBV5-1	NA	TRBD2	CASSSGTSEGETQYF	TGCGCCAGCAGCTCCGGGACTAGCGAGGGAGAGACCCAGTACTTC
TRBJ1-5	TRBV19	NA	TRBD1	CASFGQAAGAQHF	TGTGCCAGTTTCGGACAGGCTGCCGGGGCCCAGCATTTT
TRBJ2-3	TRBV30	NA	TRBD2	CAWSVSSGADTQYF	TGTGCCTGGAGTGTTTCAAGCGGGGCAGATACGCAGTATTTT
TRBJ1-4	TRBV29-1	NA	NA	CSVARERQKLFF	TGCAGCGTGGCCCGGGAGCGTCAAAAACTGTTTTTT
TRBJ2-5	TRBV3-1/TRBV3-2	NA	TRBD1	CASSQEGTGGTQYF	TGTGCCAGCAGCCAAGAGGGGACAGGGGGGACCCAGTACTTC
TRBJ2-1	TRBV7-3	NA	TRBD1	CASSSYLLGQGYNEQFF	TGTGCCAGCAGCTCCTACCTCCTGGGACAGGGTTACAATGAGCAGTTCTTC
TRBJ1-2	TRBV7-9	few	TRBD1	CASSAQGGYGYTF	TGTGCCAGCAGCGCTCAGGGGGGCTATGGCTACACCTTC
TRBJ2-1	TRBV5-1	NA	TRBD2	CASGLGSYNEQFF	TGCGCCAGCGGACTAGGTTCCTACAATGAGCAGTTCTTC
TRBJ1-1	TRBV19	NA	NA	CASSLGDSLIPMNTEAFF	TGTGCCAGTAGTCTCGGTGACAGCCTTATTCCCATGAACACTGAAGCTTTCTTT
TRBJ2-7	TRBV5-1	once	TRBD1	CASSFPDRGIYEQYF	TGCGCCAGCAGCTTCCCGGACAGGGGAATCTACGAGCAGTACTTC
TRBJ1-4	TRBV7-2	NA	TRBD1	CASRGGTGAEKLFF	TGTGCCAGCAGGGGCGGGACAGGGGCTGAAAAACTGTTTTTT
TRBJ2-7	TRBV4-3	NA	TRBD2	CASSQSSLLAGGSYEQYF	TGCGCCAGCAGCCAATCTTCCCTTTTAGCGGGAGGCTCCTACGAGCAGTACTTC
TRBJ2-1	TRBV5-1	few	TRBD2	CASSPGLAPGNEQFF	TGCGCCAGCAGCCCCGGACTAGCGCCAGGCAATGAGCAGTTCTTC
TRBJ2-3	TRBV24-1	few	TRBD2	CASQTSWRVDTQYF	TGTGCCTCCCAGACTAGCTGGAGGGTAGATACGCAGTATTTT
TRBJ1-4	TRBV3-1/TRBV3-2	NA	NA	CASSQGGSGVTEKLFF	TGTGCCAGCAGCCAAGGCGGTTCGGGGGTGACTGAAAAACTGTTTTTT
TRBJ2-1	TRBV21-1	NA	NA	CAMGGLSYNEQFF	TGTGCCATGGGGGGGCTCTCCTACAATGAGCAGTTCTTC
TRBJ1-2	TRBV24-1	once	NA	CATRDSGVGYGYTF	TGTGCCACCAGGGACAGTGGCGTTGGGTATGGCTACACCTTC
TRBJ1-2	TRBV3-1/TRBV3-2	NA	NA	CASSPKGALYGYTF	TGTGCCAGCAGCCCTAAAGGGGCCCTCTATGGCTACACCTTC
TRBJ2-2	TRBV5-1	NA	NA	CASSLAGISAGELFF	TGCGCCAGCAGCTTGGCCGGGATCTCAGCCGGGGAGCTGTTTTTT
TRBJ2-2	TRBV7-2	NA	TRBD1	CASSTQGERTGELFF	TGTGCCAGCAGCACCCAGGGGGAAAGGACCGGGGAGCTGTTTTTT
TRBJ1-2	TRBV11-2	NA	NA	CASSLELARDGYTF	TGTGCCAGCAGCTTAGAACTTGCGAGAGATGGCTACACCTTC
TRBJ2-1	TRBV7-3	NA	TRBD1	CASSLRGGGNEQFF	TGTGCCAGCAGCTTAAGAGGGGGCGGGAATGAGCAGTTCTTC
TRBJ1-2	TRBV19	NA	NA	CASRQAPGYGYTF	TGTGCCAGTAGACAGGCCCCGGGCTATGGCTACACCTTC
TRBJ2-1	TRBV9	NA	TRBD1	CASSVATGASEQFF	TGTGCCAGCAGCGTAGCCACAGGGGCCAGTGAGCAGTTCTTC
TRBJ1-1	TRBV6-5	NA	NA	CASRGSVREAFF	TGTGCCAGCAGGGGTAGCGTTCGGGAAGCTTTCTTT
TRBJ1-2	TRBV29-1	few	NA	CSAPGEGGDYGYTF	TGCAGCGCCCCCGGTGAAGGGGGGGACTATGGCTACACCTTC
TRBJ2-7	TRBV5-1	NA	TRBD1	CASSYSTGTGGTEQYF	TGCGCCAGCAGTTATTCTACCGGGACAGGGGGCACCGAGCAGTACTTC
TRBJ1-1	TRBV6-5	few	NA	CASSLRTEAFF	TGTGCCAGCAGTCTCCGGACTGAAGCTTTCTTT
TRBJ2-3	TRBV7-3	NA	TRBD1	CASSLIQGATDTQYF	TGTGCCAGCAGCTTAATACAGGGGGCCACAGATACGCAGTATTTT